This entry lists 8 T cell receptor beta chains sequenced from one sample in a study of blood T cell repertoires in COVID-19. The protocol was immunoSEQ multiplex PCR, while the TCRdb copy is restricted to in-frame clones and leaves out a portion. Of approximately 400,000 clones listed, approximately 89% were seen once; the top ten hold around 0.94%. Specimen: PBMCs or T cells enriched from blood (not recorded which). The origin of the receptors is a woman aged 35 to 49 who had been exposed to COVID-19.

V usage is TRBV11-3 and J usage is TRBJ2-1, with D maybe TRBD2 (7 bases). With 5 bases removed from V and 8 bases from J, the gap between germline ends came to 22 bases. The CDR3 sequence is 16 residues long. Germline assignment: CDR1 SGHNT and CDR2 YENEEA. The CDR3 region has the DNA TGTGCCAGCAGCCAAGGTATAGGGGGGGCCAGGGATGAGCAGTTCTTC. Its translation: CASSQGIGGARDEQFF. The complete variable domain, with remaining parts taken from reference TRBV11-3 and TRBJ2-1, reads EAGVVQSPRYKIIEKKQPVAFWCNPISGHNTLYWYLQNLGQGPELLIRYENEEAVDDSQLPKDRFSAERLKGVDSTLKIQPAELGDSAVYLCASSQGIGGARDEQFFGPGTRLTVL.

The chain couples TRBV6-2 or TRBV6-3 to TRBJ1-1; 9 nucleotides line up with TRBD1. The CDR3 extends over 16 amino acids. Germline V CDR1 and CDR2: MNHEY, SVGEGT. V lost 6 bases to trimming and J lost 0 bases; unmatched junction nucleotides: 8. The CDR3 region is CASSPRDRVLNTEAFF. CDR3 nucleotide sequence: TGTGCCAGCAGCCCCCGGGACAGGGTTTTGAACACTGAAGCTTTCTTT.

This clone showed up just once. CDR3 DNA: TGTGCCAGCAGTGAAAGAACCGGGACAGGGGGCGCGGGTCAGCCCCAGCATTTT. It specifies CASSERTGTGGAGQPQHF. The chain carries TRBV27 and TRBJ1-5; 12 bases are shared with TRBD1. J lost 6 bases, V lost 5 bases, and 14 bases had no gene match. This CDR3 region has 18 residues. Germline CDR1 MNHEY, CDR2 SMNVEV (reference sequence).

The CDR3 DNA is TGTGCCAGTAGTCCTTTCTTGGGGGGGGCGAATCAGCCCCAGCATTTT. Residues: CASSPFLGGANQPQHF. The V and J genes are TRBV27 and TRBJ1-5; possibly TRBD1 for D (6 bases). Trimming took off 9 bases at V and 4 bases at J, with 22 bases between the two ends. Per germline, CDR1 MNHEY and CDR2 SMNVEV (reference sequence). The CDR3 totals 16 residues.

The V gene is TRBV3-1 (or the pseudogene TRBV3-2), the J gene TRBJ2-7, with D tentatively TRBD1 (6 bases). Germline lookup yields CDR1 LGHDT and CDR2 YNNKEL (reference sequence). The CDR3 is made up of 14 amino acids. Trimming took off 0 bases at V and 5 bases at J, with 11 bases between the two ends. CDR3 in DNA: TGTGCCAGCAGCCAAGAAACAGGGAACGACGAGCAGTACTTC. Protein: CASSQETGNDEQYF.

The DNA of the CDR3 is TGTGCCAGCAGCCCGAACGGGGGACGAAGATCCTACGAGCAGTACTTC. Translating it yields CASSPNGGRRSYEQYF. V and J are TRBV7-3 and TRBJ2-7, with D possibly matching TRBD2 (6 bases). Between the trimmed V and J ends, which lost 5 bases and 1 base, there was a span of 18 bases. CDR1 and CDR2 from the germline V gene are SGHTA and FQGTGA. The CDR3 is 16 amino acids.

The V call is TRBV15, the J call TRBJ1-2; possible D gene TRBD1, 6 bases. CDR1 LNHNV and CDR2 YYDKDF come from the germline V gene (reference sequence). The CDR3 is 14 residues long. V was trimmed by 9 bases and J by 4 bases, leaving 18 bases between them. The CDR3 nucleotides read TGTGCCACGGCTTTGGGGGGGCGCGTCTATGGCTACACCTTC. Amino acids: CATALGGRVYGYTF.

The rearrangement joins TRBV3-1 (or the pseudogene TRBV3-2) to TRBJ2-1; TRBD1 matches at 9 bases. The ends lost 4 bases at V and 5 bases at J; junction bases unmatched: 6. CDR1 and CDR2 (germline): LGHDT, YNNKEL (reference sequence). The CDR3 is made up of 15 amino acids. In DNA form, the CDR3 reads TGTGCCAGCAGCCGTGCTGGGACAGGGAACAATGAGCAGTTCTTC. This codes for CASSRAGTGNNEQFF.